This record concerns one TCR beta chain sequence. What it binds is unknown. By 5'RACE template switching, TCR cDNA was produced, with a universal primer site and UMIs added in the process. TCRdb itself ran the 5' RACE reads through MiXCR, one entry per CDR3 protein. The repertoire holds under 700,000 distinct CDR3 sequences, with less than 20% as singletons. The sample originates from a study of T cells after yellow fever vaccination. Study-wide background: With SMART-Seq v4 Ultra Low Input, the fractions containing low cell numbers were prepared. Study-level findings and limits: Reappearing after the booster were most of the clones from primary vaccination (approximately 96% CD4, approximately 85% CD8).

V dropped 3 bases and J dropped 10 bases, with 13 bases sitting between them. This CDR3 region has 13 residues. CDR1 is SGHAT and CDR2 is FQNNGV in the germline V gene. The rearrangement links TRBV11-2 to TRBJ2-1; D possibly corresponds to TRBD1 (6 bases). This clonotype was obtained from a man between 18 and 35 years old who received the YFV17D yellow fever vaccine. This material consisted of PBMCs, taken about 5 days after the first yellow fever vaccination. The CDR3 region is CASSFSDRGEQFF. The CDR3, as DNA: TGTGCCAGCAGCTTTTCGGACAGAGGAGAGCAGTTCTTC.